This T cell receptor beta chain was documented in a study of blood T cell repertoires in COVID-19. Looking at the study overall: The samples span acute and convalescent COVID-19 from the United States, Italy and Spain. PBMCs, B-cell-depleted T cells, or T cells provided the cDNA or gDNA that made up the material.

Libraries were prepared by immunoSEQ multiplex PCR; TCRdb keeps only in-frame clonotypes and omits some of them. Of fewer than 250,000 clones listed, around nine tenths were seen once; the top ten hold about 1.6%. In its sample, this clone was seen a few times. The sequence was obtained from a woman aged 55 to 70 who had recovered from COVID-19. The material sequenced was peripheral blood.

The CDR3 region has the DNA TGTGCCAGTGCGGAGGACGGCTCCTACAATGAGCAGTTCTTC. It yields the protein CASAEDGSYNEQFF. This chain links TRBV6-4 with TRBJ2-1; the D gene is possibly TRBD2 (5 bases). The germline V gene has CDR1 MRHNA and CDR2 SNTAGT. The V end lost 9 bases, the J end lost 0 bases, and 12 bases lay between the germline ends. This CDR3 is 14 amino acids long.